What follows are 24 T cell receptor beta chains derived from one specimen sequenced in a study of regulatory T cells in long-lasting Graves disease. Investigators prepared the TCR beta libraries by applying iRepertoire HTBI primers and Arm-PCR of CDR3 regions. TCRdb re-derived calls from the multiplex PCR reads in MiXCR, one entry per CDR3 protein. The table records roughly 700,000 distinct CDR3 sequences, 25% to 35% of them present only once. Time point reported: persistent/refractory GD, antithyroid drugs over 5 years with positive TRAb. The authors made the TCR library using RNA they extracted from PBMCs. Sequencing was performed on peripheral blood mononuclear cells (PBMCs), taken when the disease was refractory, from a patient treated with antithyroid drugs. The source of these receptors is a female donor with Graves disease.

The chain combines TRBV14 with TRBJ2-6, with D maybe TRBD1 (5 bases). Trimming took off 5 bases at V and 4 bases at J, with 21 bases between the two ends. The germline gives CDR1 SGHDN, CDR2 FVKESK. CDR3 length: 18 amino acids. The CDR3 reads CASSKRQGGPPGANVLTF. Here the CDR3 DNA reads TGTGCCAGCAGCAAACGGCAGGGTGGACCACCGGGGGCCAACGTCCTGACTTTC.

The sample holds a few counts of this clonotype. The V call is TRBV20-1, the J call TRBJ1-6; no clear D gene. The V end was cut by 6 bases, the J end by 1 base, with 13 bases between. Germline CDR1 is DFQATT and CDR2 is SNEGSKA (reference sequence). This CDR3 has 15 residues. The CDR3 loop reads CSATALGSYNSPLHF. CDR3 in DNA: TGCAGTGCGACCGCGTTGGGTTCCTATAATTCACCCCTCCACTTT.

The chain recombines TRBV5-1 with TRBJ1-4, with unresolved D. The CDR3 extends over 15 amino acids. V was trimmed by 1 base and J by 7 bases, leaving 14 bases between them. The germline gives CDR1 SGHRS, CDR2 YFSETQ. CDR3 amino acids: CASSLLGRGGEKLFF. CDR3 bases: TGCGCCAGCAGCTTGTTGGGCCGGGGAGGTGAAAAACTGTTTTTT.

The CDR3 DNA reads TGTGCCAGCAGCTTACAGGTCCTGAACACTGAAGCTTTCTTT. Residues: CASSLQVLNTEAFF. The chain recombines TRBV5-4 with TRBJ1-1; a weak D match, TRBD1 (5 bases). The CDR3 length is 14 residues. Between the trimmed V and J ends, which lost 2 bases and 0 bases, there was a span of 8 bases. From germline, CDR1 is SGHNT and CDR2 YYREEE (reference sequence).

This clonotype was detected many times. In DNA form, the CDR3 reads TGTGCCAGCAGCCTGGACGGACGTTCGCACGCCTCTGAGCAGTACTTC. It is translated as CASSLDGRSHASEQYF. This chain links TRBV6-1 with TRBJ2-7; D unresolved. CDR1 is MNHNS and CDR2 is SASEGT in the germline V gene. CDR3 length equals 16 residues. Trimming took 6 bases from V and 7 from J, leaving 25 bases between them.

The chain combines TRBV29-1 with TRBJ1-1; the D gene is possibly TRBD1 (5 bases). The germline V gene encodes CDR1 SQVTM and CDR2 ANQGSEA. V shed 1 base and J shed 6 bases, with 9 bases lying between them. This CDR3 is 12 amino acids long. The CDR3 reads CSVEGDGPEAFF. The CDR3 coding sequence is TGCAGCGTTGAAGGGGACGGTCCTGAAGCTTTCTTT.

This chain links TRBV29-1 with TRBJ1-1, with 8 bases fitting TRBD1. Per germline, CDR1 SQVTM and CDR2 ANQGSEA. V lost 5 bases to trimming and J lost 7 bases; unmatched junction nucleotides: 9. The CDR3 totals 13 residues. CDR3 nucleotides: TGCAGCGTTTCCGGGACAGGTCGAGGTGAAGCTTTCTTT. Translation: CSVSGTGRGEAFF.

At least ten counts were recorded for this clonotype. In nucleotides, the CDR3 is TGTGCCAGCAGCAAACATTCAACTAATTCACCCCTCCACTTT. Translation: CASSKHSTNSPLHF. This chain joins TRBV28 and TRBJ1-6; D is uncertain. Germline CDR1 MDHEN, CDR2 SYDVKM. The CDR3 covers 14 residues. The V and J ends lost 6 bases and 6 bases respectively, with 12 bases between them.

The V call is TRBV12-5, the J call TRBJ1-1; D uncertain. Germline CDR1 and CDR2: LGHNT and FRNRAP. V shed 6 bases and J shed 3 bases, with 17 bases lying between them. The CDR3 runs to 15 residues. CDR3 residues: CASGPKTAGYTEAFF. Written as DNA, the CDR3 is TGTGCTAGTGGCCCAAAGACGGCTGGGTACACTGAAGCTTTCTTT.

The rearrangement uses TRBV7-9 and TRBJ1-3, with D possibly matching TRBD1 (5 bases). V dropped 5 bases and J dropped 1 base, with 12 bases sitting between them. This CDR3 is 15 amino acids long. The V gene's germline CDR1 is SEHNR and CDR2 FQNEAQ (reference sequence). The CDR3 sequence: CASSTQTESGNTIYF. CDR3 bases: TGTGCCAGCAGCACACAGACAGAATCTGGAAACACCATATATTTT.

The count of this clonotype is one. The CDR3 DNA is TGTGCCAGCAGTCCGTCGGGAGTATCGTACAATGAGCAGTTCTTC. This sequence encodes CASSPSGVSYNEQFF. The gene calls are TRBV6-2 or TRBV6-3 and TRBJ2-1, with D tentatively TRBD2 (6 bases). From germline, CDR1 is MNHEY and CDR2 SVGEGT. V dropped 5 bases and J dropped 4 bases, with 15 bases sitting between them. This CDR3 comprises 15 residues.

This clonotype was seen repeatedly, ten times or more. CDR3 sequence reads: CASSTRQVNTEAFF. CDR3 sequence (DNA): TGTGCCAGCAGTACTAGGCAGGTGAACACTGAAGCTTTCTTT. V gene TRBV2 combines with J gene TRBJ1-1, with D uncertain. V was trimmed by 5 bases and J by 0 bases, leaving 10 bases between them. From germline, CDR1 is SNHLY and CDR2 FYNNEI. This CDR3 contains 14 residues.

The chain recombines TRBV27 with TRBJ2-1; D unclear. Trimming shortened V by 4 bases and J by 0 bases, and 13 bases separated the two germline ends. The CDR3 is made up of 16 amino acids. Germline CDR1 is MNHEY and CDR2 is SMNVEV (reference sequence). The CDR3 coding sequence is TGTGCCAGCAGTTCGAACTCACCGGGCTCCTACAATGAGCAGTTCTTC. Protein product: CASSSNSPGSYNEQFF.

The CDR3 sequence is CASSLGGGAGNSPLHF. CDR3 coding DNA: TGTGCCAGCAGCTTAGGAGGGGGCGCCGGGAATTCACCCCTCCACTTT. The gene calls are TRBV7-2 and TRBJ1-6, with 7 bases matching TRBD1. J gave up 7 bases and V 1 base, and 7 bases lay outside the gene matches. The germline V gene has CDR1 SGHTA and CDR2 FQGNSA. CDR3 length: 16 residues. Full variable domain (remainder filled in from reference TRBV7-2 and TRBJ1-6): GAGVSQSPSNKVTEKGKDVELRCDPISGHTALYWYRQSLGQGLEFLIYFQGNSAPDKSGLPSDRFSAERTGGSVSTLTIQRTQQEDSAVYLCASSLGGGAGNSPLHFGNGTRLTVT.

This chain's CDR3 is CAISGASNQPQHF. CDR3 sequence (DNA): TGTGCCATCAGCGGGGCTAGCAATCAGCCCCAGCATTTT. The chain uses TRBV10-3 and TRBJ1-5; D may be TRBD1 (5 bases). Germline values: CDR1 ENHRY, CDR2 SYGVKD. This CDR3 is 13 amino acids long. V was clipped by 6 bases and J by 0 bases, with 6 bases between them.

The sample holds many counts of this clonotype. The chain employs TRBV2 and TRBJ1-6, with TRBD1 as a possible D gene (6 bases). There are 17 residues in the CDR3. V lost 10 bases, J lost 0 bases, and 19 bases lay in between. Germline lookup yields CDR1 SNHLY and CDR2 FYNNEI. The CDR3 bases are TGTGCCACCACTCTCGACAGGACGACCTCCTATAATTCACCCCTCCACTTT. Protein sequence: CATTLDRTTSYNSPLHF.

This clonotype has just a few counts. The CDR3 here is CASSDQRLTYEQYF. The CDR3 nucleotides are TGCGCCAGCAGTGACCAACGTTTAACCTACGAGCAGTACTTC. The chain recombines TRBV10-1 with TRBJ2-7, with D uncertain. This CDR3 is 14 amino acids long. Trimming removed 3 bases from V and 2 bases from J, with 11 bases in between. Looked up from germline, CDR1 is WNHNN and CDR2 is SYGVQD (reference sequence).

The CDR3 DNA is TGTGCCAGCAGCTCGTTGGGCTCTGGGGCCAACGTCCTGACTTTC. Encoded protein: CASSSLGSGANVLTF. V usage is TRBV13 and J usage is TRBJ2-6; no clear D gene. Between the trimmed V and J ends, which lost 4 bases and 0 bases, there was a span of 7 bases. Per the germline V gene, CDR1 is PRHDT and CDR2 is FYEKMQ (reference sequence). This CDR3 is built from 15 residues.

This clonotype appeared a few times. The chain couples TRBV27 to TRBJ1-5; 9 bases align to TRBD1. With V trimmed by 7 bases and J by 6 bases, 10 bases remained unmatched. Germline V gene lookup returns CDR1 MNHEY and CDR2 SMNVEV (reference sequence). The CDR3 has 15 residues. CDR3 loop: CASMAAQDRGQPQHF. CDR3 sequence (DNA): TGTGCCAGCATGGCGGCACAGGACAGGGGTCAGCCCCAGCATTTT.

This clonotype was recorded many times. The rearrangement joins TRBV6-1 to TRBJ1-2; D might be TRBD1 (5 bases). There are 13 residues in the CDR3. V dropped 8 bases and J dropped 8 bases, with 18 bases sitting between them. Germline V gene data show CDR1 as MNHNS and CDR2 as SASEGT. CDR3 in DNA: TGTGCCAGCGACAAGGGCCAGGGCGACGGCTACACCTTC. Translation: CASDKGQGDGYTF.

V is TRBV6-1 and J is TRBJ1-4; D is unclear. The germline gives CDR1 MNHNS, CDR2 SASEGT. This CDR3 comprises 13 residues. Trimming stripped 4 bases from V and 11 bases from J, with 14 bases between. CDR3 nucleotide sequence: TGTGCCAGCAGTGTCGATAAGGGATGGAAACTGTTTTTT. Translating it yields CASSVDKGWKLFF.

The chain has TRBV29-1 and TRBJ1-1, with TRBD1 identical over 9 bases. CDR1 is SQVTM and CDR2 is ANQGSEA in the germline V gene. V was pared by 7 bases and J by 0 bases, with 3 bases of the junction left unmatched. This CDR3 spans 13 amino acids. The CDR3 region has the DNA TGCAGCGCCGGACAGGGGCTGAACACTGAAGCTTTCTTT. This codes for CSAGQGLNTEAFF.

This clonotype was observed many times. The chain couples TRBV12-3 or TRBV12-4 to TRBJ2-7; D possibly corresponds to TRBD1 (6 bases). Trimming stripped 6 bases from V and 3 bases from J, with 12 bases between. The CDR3 is made up of 13 amino acids. The CDR3 is CASSQIGGYEQYF. In DNA, the CDR3 is TGTGCCAGCAGCCAGATAGGGGGCTACGAGCAGTACTTC.

CDR3 bases: TGCGCCAGCAGCGGCGGCGGAGATCCGCGCCCCTATGGCTACACCTTC. Its translation is CASSGGGDPRPYGYTF. J is TRBJ1-2 and V is TRBV5-1, with D unresolved. The CDR3 has 16 amino acids. The germline V gene encodes CDR1 SGHRS and CDR2 YFSETQ. Trimming cost V 4 bases and J 4 bases, with 20 bases left between them.